This T cell receptor beta chain was recorded in a study of human T cells and chemical hapten exposure. Study as a whole: An area of 2 cm by roughly 2.2 cm on upper inner arm skin received 2% DPC for sensitization. Mostly female, the patients presented with alopecia areata, totalis or universalis. General study results and limits: Among expanded TCRs, significantly more large CDR3 similarity clusters formed than among controls.

Germline values: CDR1 SGHRS, CDR2 YFSETQ. The CDR3 totals 15 residues. V gave up 3 bases and J gave up 5 bases; unmatched junction bases: 6. Time point denoted: patch test 1, 2 weeks after DPC sensitization. Treatment reported: therapeutic diphenylcyclopropenone sensitization with weekly scalp DPC. Ten or more counts support this clonotype. Its antigen is unidentified. TCRdb re-derived calls from the RACE reads in MiXCR, one entry per CDR3 protein. The sample consists of fewer than 500,000 distinct CDR3 sequences, nearly 5% of them appearing once. Material: whole blood, obtained in connection with sensitization to the hapten diphenylcyclopropenone (DPC). The chain couples TRBV5-1 to TRBJ2-5; 11 bases match TRBD1. This TCR was sampled from a woman aged 45 to 65 with alopecia areata. Some clones in this sample may be carry-over from other donors' samples. The CDR3 reads CASSYGGTGGETQYF. Written as DNA, the CDR3 is TGCGCCAGCAGCTATGGAGGGACAGGGGGGGAGACCCAGTACTTC.